The 13 T cell receptor beta chains in this list originate from one sample, sequenced in a study of cytomegalovirus exposure and HLA in healthy donors. PCR involved 60 Vbeta and 13 Jbeta primers. Profiled with immunoSEQ multiplex PCR; TCRdb holds only in-frame clones, not every one. The sample yields roughly 93,000 clones, about 80% seen once. The sequencing sample was made of PBMCs. The receptors here all came from a man younger than 30 in good health and CMV-seropositive.

This sequence joins TRBV7-6 and TRBJ2-1, with TRBD2 matching 9 bases. Germline V gives CDR1 SGHVS, CDR2 FNYEAQ. V was clipped by 4 bases and J by 4 bases; unmatched bases: 8. This CDR3 contains 16 residues. CDR3 region: CASSSLAGEIYNEQFF. DNA of the CDR3: TGTGCCAGCAGCTCCTTAGCGGGGGAGATTTACAATGAGCAGTTCTTC.

This chain joins TRBV6-6 and TRBJ2-5; 11 bases line up with TRBD2. From germline, CDR1 is MNHNY and CDR2 SVGAGI (reference sequence). The CDR3 is 16 amino acids. The V and J ends lost 2 bases and 5 bases, in that order; junction bases with no gene match: 7. The CDR3 protein is CASSYPTSGAFETQYF. The CDR3 DNA sequence: TGTGCCAGCAGTTACCCGACTAGCGGGGCTTTTGAGACCCAGTACTTC.

The chain links TRBV7-8 to TRBJ2-7; D gene unclear. The germline V and J ends were trimmed by 5 bases and 6 bases, with 8 bases remaining between them. CDR3 length: 11 amino acids. Germline assignment: CDR1 SGHVS and CDR2 FQNEAQ. For the CDR3, the DNA is TGTGCCAGCAGCCCCCCCGGCGAGCAGTACTTC. Translation: CASSPPGEQYF.

The chain has TRBV13 and TRBJ1-3; D perhaps matches TRBD1 (6 bases). CDR1 is PRHDT and CDR2 is FYEKMQ in the germline V gene (reference sequence). The CDR3 runs 14 residues. V gave up 8 bases and J gave up 1 base, with 12 bases separating them. This chain's CDR3 is CASSQTGSGNTIYF. In DNA form, the CDR3 reads TGTGCCAGCTCCCAAACAGGGTCTGGAAACACCATATATTTT.

This chain joins TRBV15 and TRBJ1-2; TRBD1 might be the D (5 bases). Germline CDR1 LNHNV, CDR2 YYDKDF (reference sequence). The V and J ends lost 5 bases and 6 bases respectively, with 28 bases between them. This CDR3 is built from 18 residues. CDR3 sequence (DNA): TGTGCCACCAGCTTACCAATAGGGCTCTCGGGGGAGGAGAATGGCTACACCTTC. This encodes CATSLPIGLSGEENGYTF.

The table lists this clone with a few counts. V gene TRBV10-1 combines with J gene TRBJ1-6; 7 bases agree with TRBD1. Germline V lookup: CDR1 WNHNN, CDR2 SYGVQD (reference sequence). The CDR3 is 15 residues long. After removal of 2 bases from V and 10 bases from J, the junction contained 8 bases not matched to a gene. The CDR3 DNA is TGCGCCAGCAGTGAGAAGACAGGGATCGGGTCACCCCTCCACTTT. It encodes CASSEKTGIGSPLHF.

This clone was detected only once. The rearrangement links TRBV27 to TRBJ1-5; a possible D gene is TRBD1 (6 bases). The CDR3 is made up of 14 amino acids. V was trimmed by 5 bases and J by 6 bases, leaving 14 bases between them. CDR1 MNHEY and CDR2 SMNVEV come from the germline V gene (reference sequence). The CDR3 here is CASSLQGSVQPQHF. DNA of the CDR3: TGTGCCAGCAGTCTACAGGGCAGTGTTCAGCCCCAGCATTTT.

This clone showed up just a few times. V and J are TRBV27 and TRBJ2-3, with D unclear. V was cut by 7 bases and J by 2 bases, with 13 bases left in between. Germline CDR1 and CDR2: MNHEY and SMNVEV (reference sequence). The CDR3 consists of 14 residues. CDR3 bases: TGTGCCAGCATGCCGCACACTATCACAGATACGCAGTATTTT. Translated: CASMPHTITDTQYF.

This rearrangement joins TRBV5-8 to TRBJ1-2; unclear D gene. This CDR3 is built from 16 residues. V gave up 0 bases and J gave up 4 bases, with 16 bases separating them. Per germline, CDR1 SGHTS and CDR2 YDEGEE. The CDR3 DNA reads TGTGCCAGCAGCTTGGGAGAGGTGGATTCGAGCTATGGCTACACCTTC. As protein: CASSLGEVDSSYGYTF.

The V and J genes are TRBV15 and TRBJ2-3; D may be TRBD1 (7 bases). Germline V gene data show CDR1 as LNHNV and CDR2 as YYDKDF (reference sequence). V shed 0 bases and J shed 3 bases, with 13 bases lying between them. This CDR3 region has 16 residues. DNA of the CDR3: TGTGCCACCAGCAGAGATTTGGCAGGGGGGACAGATACGCAGTATTTT. As protein: CATSRDLAGGTDTQYF.

This clone has a handful of counts. This chain connects TRBV28 to TRBJ1-6, with D perhaps matching TRBD1 (5 bases). The V end lost 4 bases, the J end lost 4 bases, and 14 bases lay between the germline ends. The V gene's germline CDR1 is MDHEN and CDR2 SYDVKM. This CDR3 comprises 16 residues. The CDR3 nucleotides read TGTGCCAGCAGTTGGGTGTCAAGGGGTTATAATTCACCCCTCCACTTT. Its translation is CASSWVSRGYNSPLHF.

The chain links TRBV4-1 to TRBJ1-6; TRBD1 is a possible D gene (6 bases). Germline V CDR1 and CDR2: MGHRA, YSYEKL. The CDR3 covers 13 residues. Trimming cost V 2 bases and J 11 bases, with 10 bases left between them. The CDR3 region is CASSQNRDPPLHF. The DNA of the CDR3 is TGCGCCAGCAGCCAAAACAGGGACCCACCCCTCCACTTT.

The chain uses TRBV19 and TRBJ1-2, with 8 bases identical to TRBD1. The CDR3 extends over 14 amino acids. CDR1 and CDR2 (germline): LNHDA, SQIVND (reference sequence). J gave up 8 bases and V 4 bases, and 9 bases lay outside the gene matches. This CDR3 is CASSTRQGMDGYTF. CDR3 bases: TGTGCCAGTAGTACTAGACAGGGGATGGACGGCTACACCTTC.